This T cell receptor (beta chain) was recovered during a study of circulating and synovial CD4+ cells in juvenile arthritis. Study-wide results and limits: T cell genome counts differed by at least an order of magnitude between CPL and CD4 samples. Compared with bulk blood, circulating pathogenic-like lymphocytes shared substantially more CDR3 sequences with synovial T cells.

The table came from immunoSEQ multiplex PCR; TCRdb's copy has only in-frame clones and leaves some out. Of about 30,000 clones in the sample, about 93% were seen once. Concerning this clone itself: The antigen remains undetermined.

The CDR3 totals 16 residues. Trimming shortened V by 4 bases and J by 2 bases, and 16 bases separated the two germline ends. Germline V gene sequence: CDR1 SGHDT, CDR2 YYEEEE. This receptor was taken from a human donor with juvenile idiopathic arthritis. The rearrangement links TRBV5-6 to TRBJ1-5, with D possibly TRBD1 on 5 matching bases. The sequenced sample was CD4+ T cells from blood. CDR3 bases: TGTGCCAGCAGCCCTATGGGGGGGGGATGCAATCAGCCCCAGCATTTT. Encoded protein: CASSPMGGGCNQPQHF.